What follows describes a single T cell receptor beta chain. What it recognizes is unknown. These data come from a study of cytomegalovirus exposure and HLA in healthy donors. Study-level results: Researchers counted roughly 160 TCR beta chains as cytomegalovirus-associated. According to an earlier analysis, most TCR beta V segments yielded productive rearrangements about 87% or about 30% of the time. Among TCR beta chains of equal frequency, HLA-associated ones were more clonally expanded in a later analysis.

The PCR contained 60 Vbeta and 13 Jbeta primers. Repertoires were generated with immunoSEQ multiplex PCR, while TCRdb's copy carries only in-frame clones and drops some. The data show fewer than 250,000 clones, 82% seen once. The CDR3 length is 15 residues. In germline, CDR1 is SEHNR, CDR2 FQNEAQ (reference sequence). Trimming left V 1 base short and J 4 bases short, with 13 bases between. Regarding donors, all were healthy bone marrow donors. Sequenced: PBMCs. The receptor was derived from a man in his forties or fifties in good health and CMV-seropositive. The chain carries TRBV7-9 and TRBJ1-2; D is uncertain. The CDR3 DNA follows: TGTGCCAGCAGCTTAGTACAGAGGGTCTCCTATGGCTACACCTTC. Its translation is CASSLVQRVSYGYTF.